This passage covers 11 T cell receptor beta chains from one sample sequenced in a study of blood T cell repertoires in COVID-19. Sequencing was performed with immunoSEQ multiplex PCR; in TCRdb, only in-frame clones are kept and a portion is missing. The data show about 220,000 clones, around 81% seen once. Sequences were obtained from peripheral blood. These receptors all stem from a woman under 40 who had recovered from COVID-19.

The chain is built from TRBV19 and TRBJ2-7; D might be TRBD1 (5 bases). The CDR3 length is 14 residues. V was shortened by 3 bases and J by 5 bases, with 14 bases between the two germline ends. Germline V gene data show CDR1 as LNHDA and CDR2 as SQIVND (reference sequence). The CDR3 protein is CASSIQGVRNEQYF. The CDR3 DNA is TGTGCCAGTAGTATTCAAGGGGTCAGGAACGAGCAGTACTTC.

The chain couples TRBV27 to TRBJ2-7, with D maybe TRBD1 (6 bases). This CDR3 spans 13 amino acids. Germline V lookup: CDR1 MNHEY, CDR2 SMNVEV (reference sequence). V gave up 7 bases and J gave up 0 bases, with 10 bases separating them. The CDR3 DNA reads TGTGCCAGCACCGGGACAACCTCCTACGAGCAGTACTTC. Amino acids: CASTGTTSYEQYF.

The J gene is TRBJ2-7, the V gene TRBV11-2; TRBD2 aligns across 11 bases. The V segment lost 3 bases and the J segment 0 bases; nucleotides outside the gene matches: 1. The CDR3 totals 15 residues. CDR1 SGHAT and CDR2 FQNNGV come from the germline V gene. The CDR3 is CASSFGLAGSYEQYF. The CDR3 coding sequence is TGTGCCAGCAGCTTTGGACTAGCGGGCTCCTACGAGCAGTACTTC. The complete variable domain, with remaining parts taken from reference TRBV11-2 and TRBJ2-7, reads EAGVAQSPRYKIIEKRQSVAFWCNPISGHATLYWYQQILGQGPKLLIQFQNNGVVDDSQLPKDRFSAERLKGVDSTLKIQPAKLEDSAVYLCASSFGLAGSYEQYFGPGTRLTVT.

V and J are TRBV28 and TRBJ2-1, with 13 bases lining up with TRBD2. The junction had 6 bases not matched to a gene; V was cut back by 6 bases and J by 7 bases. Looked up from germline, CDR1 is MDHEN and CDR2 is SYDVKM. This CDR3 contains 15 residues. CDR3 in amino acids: CASSQLAGGGNEQFF. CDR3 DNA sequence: TGTGCCAGCAGCCAACTAGCGGGAGGGGGGAATGAGCAGTTCTTC.

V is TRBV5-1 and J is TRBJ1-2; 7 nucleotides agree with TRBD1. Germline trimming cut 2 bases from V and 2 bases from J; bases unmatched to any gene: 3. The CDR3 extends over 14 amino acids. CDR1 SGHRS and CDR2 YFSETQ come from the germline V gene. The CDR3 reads CASSLGGANYGYTF. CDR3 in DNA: TGCGCCAGCAGCTTAGGGGGCGCGAACTATGGCTACACCTTC.

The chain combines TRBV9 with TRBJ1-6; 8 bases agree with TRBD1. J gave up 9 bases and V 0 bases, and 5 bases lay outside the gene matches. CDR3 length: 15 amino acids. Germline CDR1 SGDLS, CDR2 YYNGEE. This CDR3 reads CASSVDGQGASPLHF. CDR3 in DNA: TGTGCCAGCAGCGTAGATGGACAGGGAGCTTCACCCCTCCACTTT.

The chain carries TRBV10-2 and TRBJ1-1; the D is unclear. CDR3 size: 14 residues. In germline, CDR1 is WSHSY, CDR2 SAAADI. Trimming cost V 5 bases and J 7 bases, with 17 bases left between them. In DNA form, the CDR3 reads TGCGCCAGCAGTCTTTCGGGAGGCTCCAATGAAGCTTTCTTT. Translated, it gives CASSLSGGSNEAFF.

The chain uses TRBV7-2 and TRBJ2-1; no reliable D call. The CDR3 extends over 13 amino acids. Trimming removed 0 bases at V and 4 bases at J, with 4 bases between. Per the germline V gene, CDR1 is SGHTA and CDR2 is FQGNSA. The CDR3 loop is CASSLAAYNEQFF. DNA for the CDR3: TGTGCCAGCAGCTTAGCAGCATACAATGAGCAGTTCTTC.

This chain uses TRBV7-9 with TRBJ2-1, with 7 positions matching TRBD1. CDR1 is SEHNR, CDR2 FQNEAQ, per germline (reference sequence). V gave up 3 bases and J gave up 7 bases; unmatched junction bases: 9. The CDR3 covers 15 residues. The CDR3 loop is CASSFYRGAGNEQFF. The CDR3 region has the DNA TGTGCCAGCAGCTTTTACAGGGGCGCTGGAAATGAGCAGTTCTTC. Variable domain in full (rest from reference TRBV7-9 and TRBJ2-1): DTGVSQNPRHKITKRGQNVTFRCDPISEHNRLYWYRQTLGQGPEFLTYFQNEAQLEKSRLLSDRFSAERPKGSFSTLEIQRTEQGDSAMYLCASSFYRGAGNEQFFGPGTRLTVL.

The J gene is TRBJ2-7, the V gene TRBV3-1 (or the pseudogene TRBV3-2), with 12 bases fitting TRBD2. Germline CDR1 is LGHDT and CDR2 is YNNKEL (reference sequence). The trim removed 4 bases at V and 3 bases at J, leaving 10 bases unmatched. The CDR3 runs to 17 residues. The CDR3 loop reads CASSLGLAGTLNYEQYF. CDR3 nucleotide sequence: TGTGCCAGCAGCCTCGGACTAGCGGGAACTCTTAACTACGAGCAGTACTTC.

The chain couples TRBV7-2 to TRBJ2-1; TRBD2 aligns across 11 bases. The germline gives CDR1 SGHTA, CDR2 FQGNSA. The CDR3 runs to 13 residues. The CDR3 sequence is CATGLAAYNEQFF. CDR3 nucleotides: TGTGCTACGGGACTAGCGGCATACAATGAGCAGTTCTTC.